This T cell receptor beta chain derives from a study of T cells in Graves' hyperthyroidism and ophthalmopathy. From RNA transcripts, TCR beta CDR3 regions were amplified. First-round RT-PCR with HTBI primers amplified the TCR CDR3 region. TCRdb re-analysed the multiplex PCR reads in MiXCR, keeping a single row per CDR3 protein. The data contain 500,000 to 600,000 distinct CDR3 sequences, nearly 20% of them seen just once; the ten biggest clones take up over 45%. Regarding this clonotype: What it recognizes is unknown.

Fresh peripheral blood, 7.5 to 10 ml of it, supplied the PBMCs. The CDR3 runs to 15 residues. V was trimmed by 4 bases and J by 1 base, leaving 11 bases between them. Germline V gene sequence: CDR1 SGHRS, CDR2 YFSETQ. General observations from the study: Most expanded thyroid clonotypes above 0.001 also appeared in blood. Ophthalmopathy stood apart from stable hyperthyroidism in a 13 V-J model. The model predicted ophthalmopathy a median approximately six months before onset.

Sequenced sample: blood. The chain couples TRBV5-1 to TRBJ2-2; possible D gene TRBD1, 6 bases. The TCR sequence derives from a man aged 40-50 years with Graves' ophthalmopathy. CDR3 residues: CASSGTGMNTGELFF. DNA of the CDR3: TGCGCCAGCAGCGGCACAGGGATGAACACCGGGGAGCTGTTTTTT.